This is a list of T cell receptor beta chains from one sample in a study of immune heterogeneity within non-small cell lung tumors. TCRdb independently ran MiXCR on the multiplex PCR reads; one entry per CDR3 protein. The top ten hold approximately 4% of the sample, which has about 5,600 distinct CDR3 sequences, more than 15% seen once. Source material: lung tumor tissue. The source is a man aged 40-55 years with non-small cell lung cancer. Both conserved end residues are part of each CDR3. Each record gives: clone size, D gene, V gene, J gene, CDR3 protein, CDR3 DNA. D genes are given only for firm matches. Clone size is stated in some rows and not others, as once, few, many or a class when expanded.

-	-	TRBV7-2	TRBJ1-1	CASSRNLAVNTEAFF	TGTGCCAGCAGTAGGAACTTGGCGGTGAACACTGAAGCTTTCTTT
large	-	TRBV28	TRBJ1-5	CASSPQVSNQPQHF	TGTGCCAGCAGTCCCCAAGTTAGCAATCAGCCCCAGCATTTT
many	TRBD1	TRBV7-9	TRBJ2-7	CASSSGQGLSYEQYF	TGTGCCAGCAGCTCCGGACAGGGACTCTCCTACGAGCAGTACTTC
medium-sized	-	TRBV30	TRBJ2-4	CAWSVLAKNIQYF	TGTGCCTGGAGTGTTCTAGCCAAAAACATTCAGTACTTC
medium-sized	-	TRBV6-1	TRBJ2-7	CASSDRDVYEQYF	TGTGCCAGCAGTGATCGGGACGTCTACGAGCAGTACTTC
medium-sized	-	TRBV7-2	TRBJ1-1	CASSFLFMEAFF	TGTGCCAGCAGCTTTCTGTTCATGGAAGCTTTCTTT
medium-sized	TRBD2	TRBV7-3	TRBJ2-6	CASSLTSGRPSGANVLTF	TGTGCCAGCAGCTTAACGAGCGGGAGGCCCTCTGGGGCCAACGTCCTGACTTTC
medium-sized	-	TRBV7-3	TRBJ1-2	CASSLHGDYGYTF	TGTGCCAGCAGCTTACATGGGGACTATGGCTACACCTTC
medium-sized	TRBD1	TRBV12-3/TRBV12-4	TRBJ2-1	CASSLLSRGTGGEQFF	TGTGCCAGCAGTTTATTAAGCAGGGGGACGGGCGGTGAGCAGTTCTTC
-	-	TRBV11-1	TRBJ2-5	CASSLDPTPGETQYF	TGTGCCAGCAGCTTAGACCCTACCCCCGGGGAGACCCAGTACTTC
medium-sized	-	TRBV7-3	TRBJ2-3	CASSAPGSAIDTQYF	TGTGCCAGCTCAGCTCCAGGGTCTGCGATAGATACGCAGTATTTT
large	TRBD1	TRBV6-2/TRBV6-3	TRBJ1-5	CASSLSQGASNQPQHF	TGTGCCAGCAGCTTAAGTCAGGGGGCTAGCAATCAGCCCCAGCATTTT
medium-sized	-	TRBV7-8	TRBJ2-7	CASSLAGLSYEQYF	TGTGCCAGCAGCTTAGCGGGTCTTTCCTACGAGCAGTACTTC
many	TRBD1	TRBV20-1	TRBJ2-5	CSAAGGFGETQYF	TGCAGTGCTGCAGGGGGCTTTGGGGAGACCCAGTACTTC
medium-sized	-	TRBV11-2	TRBJ2-1	CASSFGQTTYNEQFF	TGTGCCAGCAGCTTTGGACAGACTACCTACAATGAGCAGTTCTTC
medium-sized	-	TRBV30	TRBJ1-1	CAWSGRANTEAFF	TGTGCCTGGAGTGGGAGGGCGAACACTGAAGCTTTCTTT
medium-sized	-	TRBV30	TRBJ1-5	CAWSVRRSQPQHF	TGTGCCTGGAGTGTACGAAGAAGTCAGCCCCAGCATTTT
medium-sized	TRBD1	TRBV5-1	TRBJ2-1	CASSLARDSPSYNEQFF	TGCGCCAGCAGCTTGGCACGGGACAGTCCCTCCTACAATGAGCAGTTCTTC
medium-sized	-	TRBV27	TRBJ1-4	CASSLTANEKLFF	TGTGCCAGCAGTTTAACAGCTAATGAAAAACTGTTTTTT
-	TRBD1	TRBV19	TRBJ2-1	CASSIEAGTVYNEQFF	TGTGCCAGTAGTATCGAGGCCGGGACAGTCTACAATGAGCAGTTCTTC
medium-sized	-	TRBV10-3	TRBJ2-2	CAISESLRRTGELFF	TGTGCCATCAGTGAGTCCCTACGTCGGACCGGGGAGCTGTTTTTT
medium-sized	TRBD2	TRBV27	TRBJ2-2	CATGLANTGELFF	TGTGCAACAGGACTAGCGAACACCGGGGAGCTGTTTTTT
medium-sized	-	TRBV28	TRBJ2-7	CASSFLGAFSYEQYF	TGTGCCAGCAGTTTCTTGGGGGCCTTCTCCTACGAGCAGTACTTC
medium-sized	-	TRBV6-1	TRBJ1-5	CASSFTASNQPQHF	TGTGCCAGCAGTTTTACAGCTAGCAATCAGCCCCAGCATTTT
medium-sized	-	TRBV19	TRBJ2-7	CASSMTVTTYEQYF	TGTGCCAGTAGTATGACAGTGACGACCTACGAGCAGTACTTC
many	-	TRBV10-3	TRBJ2-1	CASSTGFYNEQFF	TGTGCCAGCTCAACAGGGTTTTACAATGAGCAGTTCTTC
medium-sized	-	TRBV6-1	TRBJ2-7	CASYYYEQYF	TGTGCCAGCTATTATTACGAGCAGTACTTC
-	-	TRBV6-1	TRBJ1-5	CASSLGGEAQHF	TGTGCCAGCAGTCTAGGAGGGGAGGCCCAGCATTTT